The clone carrying this T cell receptor beta chain has only a few counts. The antigen is unknown. This entry comes from a study of human T cells and chemical hapten exposure. Study-wide results and caveats: Unchanged with DPC sensitization were TCRs above 1 in 1000 frequency.

TCRdb used MiXCR to reprocess the RACE reads, holding one entry per CDR3 protein. The sample contains roughly 360,000 distinct CDR3 sequences, nearly 5% of which appear only once. This sample's time point: patch test 1, 2 weeks after DPC sensitization. Stated treatment: therapeutic diphenylcyclopropenone sensitization with weekly scalp DPC. Each donor was an alopecia patient between 18 and 70 years of age who qualified for DPC. The germline V and J ends were trimmed by 0 bases and 6 bases, with 9 bases remaining between them. CDR1 and CDR2 from the germline V gene are MNHEY and SMNVEV (reference sequence). The CDR3 is 14 amino acids.

The chain joins TRBV27 to TRBJ2-1, with D tentatively TRBD2 (5 bases). The sequence was collected from a woman aged 45-59 years with alopecia areata. Some clones in this sample may be carry-over from other donors' samples. Sequenced here: whole blood, sampled in connection with sensitization to the hapten diphenylcyclopropenone (DPC). The CDR3 reads CASSLSPLGNEQFF. CDR3 in DNA: TGTGCCAGCAGTTTATCGCCACTAGGCAATGAGCAGTTCTTC.